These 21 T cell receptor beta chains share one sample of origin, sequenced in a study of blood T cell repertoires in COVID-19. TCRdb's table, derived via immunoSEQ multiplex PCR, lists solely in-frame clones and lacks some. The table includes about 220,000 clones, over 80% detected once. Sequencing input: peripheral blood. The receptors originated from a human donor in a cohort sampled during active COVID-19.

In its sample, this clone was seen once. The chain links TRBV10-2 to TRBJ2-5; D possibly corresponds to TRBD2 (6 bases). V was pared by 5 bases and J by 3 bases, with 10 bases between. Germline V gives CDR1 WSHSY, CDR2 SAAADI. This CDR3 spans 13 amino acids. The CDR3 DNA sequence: TGCGCCAGCAGTTTATCGGGGGAAGAGACCCAGTACTTC. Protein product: CASSLSGEETQYF.

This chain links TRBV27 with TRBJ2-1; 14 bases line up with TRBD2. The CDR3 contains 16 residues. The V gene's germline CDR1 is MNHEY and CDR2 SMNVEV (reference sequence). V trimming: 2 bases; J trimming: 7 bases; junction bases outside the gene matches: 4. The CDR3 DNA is TGTGCCAGCAGTTTAAGGACTAGCGGGAGGAAGAATGAGCAGTTCTTC. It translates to CASSLRTSGRKNEQFF.

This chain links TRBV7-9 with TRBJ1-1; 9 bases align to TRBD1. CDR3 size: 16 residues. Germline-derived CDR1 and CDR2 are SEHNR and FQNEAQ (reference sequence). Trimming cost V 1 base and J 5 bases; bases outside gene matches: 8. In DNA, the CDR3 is TGTGCCAGCAGCTTAGGGGACAGGGTATCGGGGACTGAAGCTTTCTTT. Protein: CASSLGDRVSGTEAFF.

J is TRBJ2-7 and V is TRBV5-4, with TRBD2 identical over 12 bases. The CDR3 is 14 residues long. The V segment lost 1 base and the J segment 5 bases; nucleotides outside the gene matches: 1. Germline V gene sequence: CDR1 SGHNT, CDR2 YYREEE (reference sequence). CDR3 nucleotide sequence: TGTGCCAGCAGCTTGACTAGCGGGAGGAACGAGCAGTACTTC. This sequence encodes CASSLTSGRNEQYF.

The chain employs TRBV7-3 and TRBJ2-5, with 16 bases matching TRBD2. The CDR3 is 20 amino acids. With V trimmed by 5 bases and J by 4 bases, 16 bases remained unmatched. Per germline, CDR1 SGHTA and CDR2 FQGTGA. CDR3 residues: CASSPGAPPGLAGGPETQYF. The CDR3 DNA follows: TGTGCCAGCAGCCCCGGGGCCCCCCCGGGACTAGCGGGAGGGCCAGAGACCCAGTACTTC.

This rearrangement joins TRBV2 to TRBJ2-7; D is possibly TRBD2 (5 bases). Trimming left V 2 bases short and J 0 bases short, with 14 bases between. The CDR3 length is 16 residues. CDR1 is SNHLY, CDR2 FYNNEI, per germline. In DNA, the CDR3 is TGTGCCAGCAGTGAACCTACGGGGTCTAGCTCCTACGAGCAGTACTTC. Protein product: CASSEPTGSSSYEQYF.

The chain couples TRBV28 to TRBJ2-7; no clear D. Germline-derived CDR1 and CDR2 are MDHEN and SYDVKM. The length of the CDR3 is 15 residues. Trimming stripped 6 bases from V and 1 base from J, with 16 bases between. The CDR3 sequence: CASSPPVPGSYEQYF. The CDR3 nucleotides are TGTGCCAGCAGCCCCCCTGTTCCAGGTTCCTACGAGCAGTACTTC.

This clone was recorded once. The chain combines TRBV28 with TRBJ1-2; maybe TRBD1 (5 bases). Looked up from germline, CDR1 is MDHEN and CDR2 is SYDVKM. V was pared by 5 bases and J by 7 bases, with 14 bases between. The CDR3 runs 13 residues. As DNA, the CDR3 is TGTGCCAGCAGTCGGACAATCGACTTTGGCTACACCTTC. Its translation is CASSRTIDFGYTF.

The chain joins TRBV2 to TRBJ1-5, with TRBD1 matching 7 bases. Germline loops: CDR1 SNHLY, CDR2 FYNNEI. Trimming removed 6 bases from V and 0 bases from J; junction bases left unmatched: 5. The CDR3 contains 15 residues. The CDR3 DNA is TGTGCCAGCAGGGCAGGGGGAAATAGCAATCAGCCCCAGCATTTT. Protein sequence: CASRAGGNSNQPQHF.

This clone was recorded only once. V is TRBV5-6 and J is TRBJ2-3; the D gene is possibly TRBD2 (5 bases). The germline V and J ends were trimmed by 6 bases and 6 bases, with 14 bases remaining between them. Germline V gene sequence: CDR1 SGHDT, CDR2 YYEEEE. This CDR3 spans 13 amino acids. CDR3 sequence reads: CASKRRGADTQYF. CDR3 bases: TGTGCCAGCAAAAGACGGGGTGCGGATACGCAGTATTTT. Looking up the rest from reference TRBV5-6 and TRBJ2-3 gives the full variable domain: DAGVTQSPTHLIKTRGQQVTLRCSPKSGHDTVSWYQQALGQGPQFIFQYYEEEERQRGNFPDRFSGHQFPNYSSELNVNALLLGDSALYLCASKRRGADTQYFGPGTRLTVL.

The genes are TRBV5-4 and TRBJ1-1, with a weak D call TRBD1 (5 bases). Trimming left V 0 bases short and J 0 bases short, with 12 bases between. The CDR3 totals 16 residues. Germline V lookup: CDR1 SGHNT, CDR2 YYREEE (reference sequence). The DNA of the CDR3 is TGTGCCAGCAGCTTGGGGCAGGGTAGGATGAACACTGAAGCTTTCTTT. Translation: CASSLGQGRMNTEAFF. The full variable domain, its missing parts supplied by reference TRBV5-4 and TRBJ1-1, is ETGVTQSPTHLIKTRGQQVTLRCSSQSGHNTVSWYQQALGQGPQFIFQYYREEENGRGNFPPRFSGLQFPNYSSELNVNALELDDSALYLCASSLGQGRMNTEAFFGQGTRLTVV.

The CDR3 DNA is TGTGCGTCAACGGGAGCCTGGAGCGTCGGGGAGCTGTTTTTT. Amino acid sequence: CASTGAWSVGELFF. The chain is built from TRBV3-1 (or the pseudogene TRBV3-2) and TRBJ2-2; maybe TRBD2 (6 bases). This CDR3 contains 14 residues. Germline V gene lookup returns CDR1 LGHDT and CDR2 YNNKEL (reference sequence).

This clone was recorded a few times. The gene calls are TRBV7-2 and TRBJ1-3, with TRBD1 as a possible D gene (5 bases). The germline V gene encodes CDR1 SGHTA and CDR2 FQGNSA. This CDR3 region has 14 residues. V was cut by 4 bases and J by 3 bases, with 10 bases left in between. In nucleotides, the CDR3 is TGTGCCAGCAGCTCAGGGCCTAGTGGAAACACCATATATTTT. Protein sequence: CASSSGPSGNTIYF.

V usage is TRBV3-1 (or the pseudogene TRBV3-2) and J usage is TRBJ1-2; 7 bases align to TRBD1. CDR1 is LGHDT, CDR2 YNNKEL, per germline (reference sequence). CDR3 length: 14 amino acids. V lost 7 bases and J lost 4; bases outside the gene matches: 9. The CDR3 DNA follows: TGTGCCAGCACCCCGGGGGACAGCTTCTATGGCTACACCTTC. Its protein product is CASTPGDSFYGYTF.

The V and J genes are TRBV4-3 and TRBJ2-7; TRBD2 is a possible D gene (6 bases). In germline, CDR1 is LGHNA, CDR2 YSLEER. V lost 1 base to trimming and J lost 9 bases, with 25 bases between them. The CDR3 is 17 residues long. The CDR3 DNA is TGCGCCAGCAGCCAAGTACCTACGGGAGACTTCTCGGGTGTGCAGTACTTC. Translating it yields CASSQVPTGDFSGVQYF.

The CDR3 region has the DNA TGTGCCAGCAGTGACGGGGCGGCTAGCACAGATACGCAGTATTTT. Residues: CASSDGAASTDTQYF. This chain joins TRBV6-4 and TRBJ2-3; TRBD1 might be the D (5 bases). The CDR3 sequence is 15 residues long. Trimming took 2 bases from V and 0 from J, leaving 9 bases between them. In germline, CDR1 is MRHNA, CDR2 SNTAGT.

CDR3: CASSLEGDRGYTF. In nucleotides, the CDR3 is TGTGCCAGCAGCTTAGAGGGGGACCGTGGCTACACCTTC. The chain carries TRBV7-3 and TRBJ1-2; D is perhaps TRBD1 (6 bases). With 2 bases removed from V and 7 bases from J, the gap between germline ends came to 11 bases. The germline V gene has CDR1 SGHTA and CDR2 FQGTGA. CDR3 size: 13 residues.

In DNA form, the CDR3 reads TGTGCCAGAAGCTTTCTCAGCGGGAGGGCCCCCTACGAGCAGTACTTC. This encodes CARSFLSGRAPYEQYF. The V call is TRBV5-3, the J call TRBJ2-7, with 10 bases lining up with TRBD2. TRBV5-3 carries the ORF label, with uncertain function. This CDR3 region has 16 residues. The J segment lost 2 bases and the V segment lost 2 bases, leaving 7 bases of the junction unmatched.

The CDR3 bases are TGTGCCAGCAGGACCGGGGGATCGAACTATGGCTACACCTTC. As protein: CASRTGGSNYGYTF. The J gene is TRBJ1-2, the V gene TRBV6-5; D might be TRBD1 (5 bases). The CDR3 has 14 residues. Trimming cost V 6 bases and J 2 bases, with 13 bases left between them. In germline, CDR1 is MNHEY, CDR2 SVGAGI.

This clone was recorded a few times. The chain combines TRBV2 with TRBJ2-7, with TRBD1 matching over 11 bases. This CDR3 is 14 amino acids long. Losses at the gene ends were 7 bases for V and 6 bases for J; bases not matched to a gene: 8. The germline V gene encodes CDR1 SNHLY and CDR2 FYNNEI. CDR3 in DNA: TGTGCCAGCAAATTGGACAGGGGGCTCTCCGAGCAGTACTTC. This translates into CASKLDRGLSEQYF.

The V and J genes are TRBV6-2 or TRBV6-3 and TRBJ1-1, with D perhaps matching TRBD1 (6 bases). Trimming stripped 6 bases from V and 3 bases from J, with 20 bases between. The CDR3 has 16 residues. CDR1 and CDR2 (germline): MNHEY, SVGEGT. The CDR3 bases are TGTGCCAGCAGCCCCCGGCTGGGGAAGGGGGACACTGAAGCTTTCTTT. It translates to CASSPRLGKGDTEAFF.